The 27 T cell receptor beta chains given below trace back to one sample, sequenced in a study of blood T cell repertoires in COVID-19. Here immunoSEQ multiplex PCR was the method, and the copy in TCRdb shows in-frame clones only, minus some. The data show hundreds of thousands of clones, about nine tenths seen once. Sample: peripheral blood. Receptors were obtained from a woman between 45 and 60 years old with COVID-19, enrolled during active disease.

The rearrangement links TRBV5-1 to TRBJ2-2; a possible D gene is TRBD2 (6 bases). With 1 base removed from V and 0 bases from J, the gap between germline ends came to 7 bases. From germline, CDR1 is SGHRS and CDR2 YFSETQ. CDR3 length: 15 amino acids. Here the CDR3 reads CASSLSGANTGELFF. The CDR3 DNA reads TGCGCCAGCAGCTTGTCGGGGGCGAACACCGGGGAGCTGTTTTTT.

The rearrangement joins TRBV2 to TRBJ1-1, with D possibly matching TRBD1 (6 bases). The CDR3 covers 16 residues. In germline, CDR1 is SNHLY, CDR2 FYNNEI. V dropped 6 bases and J dropped 4 bases, with 21 bases sitting between them. The CDR3 protein is CASRLTRQAESTEAFF. The CDR3 DNA is TGTGCCAGCAGACTCACTAGACAGGCTGAGAGCACTGAAGCTTTCTTT.

This sequence joins TRBV19 and TRBJ2-7; D remains unclear. The germline gives CDR1 LNHDA, CDR2 SQIVND (reference sequence). The CDR3 consists of 11 residues. Trimming left V 9 bases short and J 2 bases short, with 8 bases between. Here the CDR3 DNA reads TGTGCCAGCGGGTCCACCTACGAGCAGTACTTC. Encoded protein: CASGSTYEQYF.

The chain uses TRBV7-9 and TRBJ2-2, with no clear D. Germline lookup yields CDR1 SEHNR and CDR2 FQNEAQ (reference sequence). The CDR3 has 14 amino acids. V was cut by 6 bases and J by 4 bases, with 12 bases left in between. The DNA of the CDR3 is TGTGCCAGCAGATCGAGTTTTTCCACCGGGGAGCTGTTTTTT. Translation gives CASRSSFSTGELFF.

The chain recombines TRBV28 with TRBJ1-2; maybe TRBD1 (6 bases). Looked up from germline, CDR1 is MDHEN and CDR2 is SYDVKM. Trimming removed 1 base at V and 3 bases at J, with 18 bases between. This CDR3 is built from 17 residues. The CDR3 reads CASSLFEVKGVYYGYTF. The CDR3 coding sequence is TGTGCCAGCAGTTTATTCGAAGTGAAGGGGGTTTACTATGGCTACACCTTC.

The V call is TRBV7-9, the J call TRBJ2-7; D ambiguous. Trimming took off 5 bases at V and 0 bases at J, with 14 bases between the two ends. CDR3 length: 15 amino acids. The germline V gene encodes CDR1 SEHNR and CDR2 FQNEAQ (reference sequence). CDR3 region: CASSQTLGYSYEQYF. Here the CDR3 DNA reads TGTGCCAGCAGCCAAACCCTCGGGTACTCCTACGAGCAGTACTTC.

This clone was seen just once. The chain joins TRBV5-1 to TRBJ1-2; TRBD1 agrees at 7 bases. The CDR3 totals 16 residues. V was pared by 3 bases and J by 4 bases, with 12 bases of the junction left unmatched. Germline V gene lookup returns CDR1 SGHRS and CDR2 YFSETQ. CDR3 DNA: TGCGCCAGCAGCTCGCAAGACAGGGATTTGAGCTATGGCTACACCTTC. Translating gives CASSSQDRDLSYGYTF.

This clone was found a few times. The V gene is TRBV7-9, the J gene TRBJ1-1, with 8 bases fitting TRBD1. V shed 3 bases, J shed 7 bases, and the junction held 16 bases outside the gene matches. The CDR3 has 17 residues. Germline CDR1 is SEHNR and CDR2 is FQNEAQ (reference sequence). DNA for the CDR3: TGTGCCAGCAGCTTCCCACTTATAGAGAGACAGGGGATTGAAGCTTTCTTT. As protein: CASSFPLIERQGIEAFF.

This rearrangement joins TRBV4-1 to TRBJ2-3, with D perhaps TRBD2 (6 bases). Germline V lookup: CDR1 MGHRA, CDR2 YSYEKL. The CDR3 contains 16 residues. Trimming left V 1 base short and J 1 base short, with 12 bases between. The CDR3 bases are TGCGCCAGCAGCCAAGTTGGGGCTAGCGGCACAGATACGCAGTATTTT. Its translation is CASSQVGASGTDTQYF.

The V and J genes are TRBV2 and TRBJ1-5, with 7 bases fitting TRBD1. V trimming: 4 bases; J trimming: 3 bases; junction bases outside the gene matches: 6. Germline V gives CDR1 SNHLY, CDR2 FYNNEI. The CDR3 spans 15 residues. CDR3 DNA sequence: TGTGCCAGCAGTGTTGGGACAGAGCTCAATCAGCCCCAGCATTTT. Encoded protein: CASSVGTELNQPQHF.

The genes are TRBV6-1 and TRBJ2-7; D not certain. The length of the CDR3 is 14 residues. Trimming pared 2 bases from V and 3 bases from J, leaving 11 bases between. Germline assignment: CDR1 MNHNS and CDR2 SASEGT. The CDR3 here is CASSEMRHDYEQYF. CDR3 bases: TGTGCCAGCAGTGAAATGAGACACGACTACGAGCAGTACTTC.

This clone was observed a single time. The V call is TRBV6-4, the J call TRBJ1-2; TRBD1 is a possible D gene (5 bases). The germline CDR1 and CDR2 sequences are MRHNA and SNTAGT. V was pared by 5 bases and J by 8 bases, with 12 bases between. The CDR3 has 12 residues. Here the CDR3 DNA reads TGTGCCAGCAGTTCCGGACGGGGGGGCTACACCTTC. Translating it yields CASSSGRGGYTF.

Concerning this clone itself: This sample also contains other DNA sequences that code for the same CDR3. V usage is TRBV7-3 and J usage is TRBJ1-1; no definite D call. This CDR3 is built from 13 residues. In germline, CDR1 is SGHTA, CDR2 FQGTGA. Trimming cost V 5 bases and J 0 bases, with 7 bases left between them. CDR3 DNA sequence: TGTGCCAGCAGCCCTACGGTGAACACTGAAGCTTTCTTT. Translated, it gives CASSPTVNTEAFF.

The chain joins TRBV12-3 or TRBV12-4 to TRBJ2-3; D remains ambiguous. The V end lost 3 bases, the J end lost 5 bases, and 9 bases lay between the germline ends. The CDR3 covers 13 residues. The CDR3 region has the DNA TGTGCCAGCAGTTTGAGAACGCTAGATACGCAGTATTTT. Protein: CASSLRTLDTQYF.

CDR3 region: CASTDREGSNNQPQHF. The CDR3 coding sequence is TGTGCCAGCACGGACAGGGAAGGGTCGAACAATCAGCCCCAGCATTTT. The V and J genes are TRBV2 and TRBJ1-5; 8 bases map to TRBD1. This CDR3 has 16 residues. Germline V gene sequence: CDR1 SNHLY, CDR2 FYNNEI. Trimming removed 7 bases from V and 3 bases from J; junction bases left unmatched: 11.

The genes are TRBV5-1 and TRBJ2-1, with 11 bases identical to TRBD1. Per the germline V gene, CDR1 is SGHRS and CDR2 is YFSETQ. The CDR3 is made up of 15 amino acids. Trimming cost V 1 base and J 6 bases; bases outside gene matches: 3. CDR3 loop: CASSLLDRGPNEQFF. In DNA, the CDR3 is TGCGCCAGCAGCTTGTTGGACAGGGGGCCCAATGAGCAGTTCTTC.

The chain uses TRBV19 and TRBJ2-2, with D possibly TRBD2 on 6 matching bases. Germline V lookup: CDR1 LNHDA, CDR2 SQIVND (reference sequence). Trimming stripped 3 bases from V and 6 bases from J, with 17 bases between. The CDR3 has 16 amino acids. The CDR3 reads CASSIPGAGMAGELFF. The CDR3 nucleotides read TGTGCCAGTAGTATCCCGGGTGCGGGGATGGCCGGGGAGCTGTTTTTT.

This clone was recorded only once. The chain links TRBV5-6 to TRBJ1-3; 8 bases align to TRBD1. From germline, CDR1 is SGHDT and CDR2 YYEEEE. This CDR3 has 15 amino acids. V shed 3 bases, J shed 4 bases, and the junction held 6 bases outside the gene matches. The DNA of the CDR3 is TGTGCCAGCAGCTCGACAGGGGCTGCAGGAAACACCATATATTTT. This codes for CASSSTGAAGNTIYF.

V usage is TRBV19 and J usage is TRBJ1-6; 7 bases are shared with TRBD1. Germline CDR1 LNHDA, CDR2 SQIVND (reference sequence). The CDR3 totals 15 residues. With 4 bases clipped from V and 7 bases from J, the junction kept 7 bases outside the gene matches. Here the CDR3 DNA reads TGTGCCAGTAGTAGGCGGGACAGAGAAAATTCACCCCTCCACTTT. It specifies CASSRRDRENSPLHF.

The rearrangement joins TRBV3-1 (or the pseudogene TRBV3-2) to TRBJ2-1; a weak D match, TRBD1 (6 bases). CDR1 is LGHDT, CDR2 YNNKEL, per germline (reference sequence). The germline V and J ends were trimmed by 0 bases and 7 bases, with 13 bases remaining between them. The CDR3 spans 15 residues. CDR3 sequence: CASSQDWAGENEQFF. The CDR3 nucleotides read TGTGCCAGCAGCCAAGATTGGGCAGGGGAGAATGAGCAGTTCTTC.

The chain recombines TRBV7-9 with TRBJ1-6; D ambiguous. From germline, CDR1 is SEHNR and CDR2 FQNEAQ (reference sequence). V shed 2 bases and J shed 8 bases, with 7 bases lying between them. The CDR3 has 13 amino acids. CDR3 loop: CASSLSGDSPLHF. The DNA of the CDR3 is TGTGCCAGCAGCTTAAGCGGGGATTCACCCCTCCACTTT.

The chain couples TRBV7-8 to TRBJ2-1; 8 bases fit TRBD2. The V and J ends lost 4 bases and 0 bases, in that order; junction bases with no gene match: 11. The CDR3 covers 18 residues. The germline CDR1 and CDR2 sequences are SGHVS and FQNEAQ. Here the CDR3 DNA reads TGTGCCAGCAGCTCCCCCTTTAGCGGGGAACGCTCCTACAATGAGCAGTTCTTC. As protein: CASSSPFSGERSYNEQFF.

This clone was seen a few times. Other DNA sequences in this sample translate to the same CDR3. This chain uses TRBV7-3 with TRBJ1-6; 9 bases match TRBD1. Germline CDR1 and CDR2: SGHTA and FQGTGA. V lost 9 bases to trimming and J lost 10 bases; unmatched junction nucleotides: 10. The CDR3 length is 14 residues. The DNA of the CDR3 is TGTGCCAGTTCGTTGGGACAGGGAGGATCACCCCTCCACTTT. Protein: CASSLGQGGSPLHF.

The V gene is TRBV11-2, the J gene TRBJ2-3; 7 bases line up with TRBD1. Germline V gene data show CDR1 as SGHAT and CDR2 as FQNNGV. This CDR3 region has 14 residues. The ends lost 5 bases at V and 6 bases at J; junction bases unmatched: 8. The CDR3 sequence is CASSATGNRDTQYF. CDR3 sequence (DNA): TGTGCCAGCAGCGCGACAGGGAATAGGGATACGCAGTATTTT.

This sequence joins TRBV19 and TRBJ1-2, with no clear D. Germline CDR1 LNHDA, CDR2 SQIVND (reference sequence). Trimming took off 5 bases at V and 2 bases at J, with 15 bases between the two ends. The CDR3 consists of 15 residues. CDR3 coding DNA: TGTGCCAGTAGTGACCAGGCAGGAGGGAACTATGGCTACACCTTC. Residues: CASSDQAGGNYGYTF.

This chain joins TRBV19 and TRBJ1-3, with 8 bases identical to TRBD1. Germline trimming cut 7 bases from V and 0 bases from J; bases unmatched to any gene: 5. The CDR3 sequence is 15 residues long. CDR1 and CDR2 (germline): LNHDA, SQIVND (reference sequence). This chain's CDR3 is CASIRDRSSGNTIYF. The DNA for the CDR3 is TGTGCCAGTATCCGGGACAGGAGCTCTGGAAACACCATATATTTT.

The V gene is TRBV28, the J gene TRBJ1-1; possible D gene TRBD1, 6 bases. Germline V gene sequence: CDR1 MDHEN, CDR2 SYDVKM. Between the trimmed V and J ends, which lost 6 bases and 7 bases, there was a span of 18 bases. CDR3 length equals 14 residues. As DNA, the CDR3 is TGTGCCAGCAGGCTACAGGGTAGTGGTGGTGAAGCTTTCTTT. It encodes CASRLQGSGGEAFF.